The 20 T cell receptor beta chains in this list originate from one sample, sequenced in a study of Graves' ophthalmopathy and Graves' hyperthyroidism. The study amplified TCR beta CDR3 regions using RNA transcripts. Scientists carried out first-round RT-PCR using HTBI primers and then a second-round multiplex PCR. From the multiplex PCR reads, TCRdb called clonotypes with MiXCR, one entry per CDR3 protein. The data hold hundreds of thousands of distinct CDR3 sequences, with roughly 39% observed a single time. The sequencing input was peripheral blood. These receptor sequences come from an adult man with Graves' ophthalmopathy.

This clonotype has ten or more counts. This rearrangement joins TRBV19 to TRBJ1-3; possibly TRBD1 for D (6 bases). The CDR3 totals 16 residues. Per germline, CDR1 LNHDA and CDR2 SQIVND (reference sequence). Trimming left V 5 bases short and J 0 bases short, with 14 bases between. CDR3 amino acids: CASSVRTADSGNTIYF. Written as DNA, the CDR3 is TGTGCCAGTAGTGTGAGGACAGCCGACTCTGGAAACACCATATATTTT.

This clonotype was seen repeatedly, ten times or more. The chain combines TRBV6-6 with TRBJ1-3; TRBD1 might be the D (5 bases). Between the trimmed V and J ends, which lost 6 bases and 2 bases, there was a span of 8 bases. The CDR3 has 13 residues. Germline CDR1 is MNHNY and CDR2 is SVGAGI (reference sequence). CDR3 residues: CASRQVPGNTIYF. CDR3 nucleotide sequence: TGTGCCAGCAGACAGGTCCCTGGAAACACCATATATTTT.

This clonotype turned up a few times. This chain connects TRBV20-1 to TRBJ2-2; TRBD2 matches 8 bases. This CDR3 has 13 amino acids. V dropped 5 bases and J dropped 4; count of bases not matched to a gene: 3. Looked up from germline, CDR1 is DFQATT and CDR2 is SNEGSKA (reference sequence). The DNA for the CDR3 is TGCAGTGCTCCTACTAGCGGCACCGGGGAGCTGTTTTTT. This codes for CSAPTSGTGELFF.

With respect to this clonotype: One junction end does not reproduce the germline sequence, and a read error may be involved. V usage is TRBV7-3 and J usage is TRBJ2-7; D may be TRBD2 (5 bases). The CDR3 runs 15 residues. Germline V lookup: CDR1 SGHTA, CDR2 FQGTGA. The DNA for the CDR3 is TGCGCCAGCAGCTTGGGCCTAGAACTAGTGAGCGAGCAGTACTTC. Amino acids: CASSLGLELVSEQYF.

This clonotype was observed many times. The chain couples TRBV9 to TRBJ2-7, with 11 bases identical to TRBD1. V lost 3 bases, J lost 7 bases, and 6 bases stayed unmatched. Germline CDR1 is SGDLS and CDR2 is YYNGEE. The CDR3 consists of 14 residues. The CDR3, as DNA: TGTGCCAGCAGCGCGGACAGGGGGCCGGGGGAGCAGTACTTC. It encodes CASSADRGPGEQYF.

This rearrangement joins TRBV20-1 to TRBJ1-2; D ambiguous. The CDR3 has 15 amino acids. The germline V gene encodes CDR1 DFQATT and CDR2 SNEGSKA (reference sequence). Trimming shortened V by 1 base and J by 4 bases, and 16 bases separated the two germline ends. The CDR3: CSARGQAAGSYGYTF. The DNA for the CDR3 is TGCAGTGCTAGAGGTCAAGCGGCTGGCTCCTATGGCTACACCTTC.

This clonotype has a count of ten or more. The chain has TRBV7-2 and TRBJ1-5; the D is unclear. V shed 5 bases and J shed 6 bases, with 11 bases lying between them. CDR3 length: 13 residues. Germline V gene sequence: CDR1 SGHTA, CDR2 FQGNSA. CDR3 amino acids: CASSPSFPQPQHF. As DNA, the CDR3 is TGTGCCAGCAGCCCAAGTTTTCCTCAGCCCCAGCATTTT.

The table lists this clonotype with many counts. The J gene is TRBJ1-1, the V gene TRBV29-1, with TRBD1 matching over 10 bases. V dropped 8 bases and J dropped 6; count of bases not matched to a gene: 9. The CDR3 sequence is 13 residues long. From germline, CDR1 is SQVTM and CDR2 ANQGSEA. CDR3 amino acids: CSFPTGGFSEAFF. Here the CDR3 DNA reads TGCAGCTTTCCGACAGGGGGCTTTTCTGAAGCTTTCTTT.

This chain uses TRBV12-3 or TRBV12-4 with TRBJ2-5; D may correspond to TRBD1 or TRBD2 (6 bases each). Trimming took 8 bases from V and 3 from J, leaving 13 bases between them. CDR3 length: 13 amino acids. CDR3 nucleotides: TGTGCCAGCGGCGGGACACCCGAAGAGACCCAGTACTTC. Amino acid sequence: CASGGTPEETQYF.

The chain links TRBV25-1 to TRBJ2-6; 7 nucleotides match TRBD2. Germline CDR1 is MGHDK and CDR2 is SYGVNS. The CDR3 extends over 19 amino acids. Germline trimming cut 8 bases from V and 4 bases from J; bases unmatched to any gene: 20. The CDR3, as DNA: TGTGCCAGCGTTGAAGATGGGAGGGACGGCAAGGGGGGGGCCAACGTCCTGACTTTC. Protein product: CASVEDGRDGKGGANVLTF.

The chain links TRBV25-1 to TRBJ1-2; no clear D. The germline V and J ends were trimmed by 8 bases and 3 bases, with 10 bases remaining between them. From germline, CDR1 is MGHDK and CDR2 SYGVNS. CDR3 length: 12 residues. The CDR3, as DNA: TGTGCCAGCGTATCGGCGGACTATGGCTACACCTTC. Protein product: CASVSADYGYTF.

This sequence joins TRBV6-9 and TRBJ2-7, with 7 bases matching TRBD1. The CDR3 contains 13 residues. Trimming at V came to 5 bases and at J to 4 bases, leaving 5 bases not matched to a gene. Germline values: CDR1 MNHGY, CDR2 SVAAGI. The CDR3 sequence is CASSRDSPYEQYF. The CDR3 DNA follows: TGTGCCAGCAGTCGGGACAGTCCATACGAGCAGTACTTC.

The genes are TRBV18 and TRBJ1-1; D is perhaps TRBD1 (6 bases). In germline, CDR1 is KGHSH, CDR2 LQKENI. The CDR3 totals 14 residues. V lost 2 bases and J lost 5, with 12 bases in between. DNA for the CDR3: TGTGCCAGCTCACCAGAGGAGGGGGTAACTGAAGCTTTCTTT. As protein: CASSPEEGVTEAFF.

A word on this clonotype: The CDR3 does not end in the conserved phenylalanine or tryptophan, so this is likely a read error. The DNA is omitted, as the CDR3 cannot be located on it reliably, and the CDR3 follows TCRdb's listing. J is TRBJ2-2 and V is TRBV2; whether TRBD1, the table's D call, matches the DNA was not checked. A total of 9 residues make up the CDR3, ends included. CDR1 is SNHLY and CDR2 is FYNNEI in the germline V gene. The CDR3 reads CASSVGGYE.

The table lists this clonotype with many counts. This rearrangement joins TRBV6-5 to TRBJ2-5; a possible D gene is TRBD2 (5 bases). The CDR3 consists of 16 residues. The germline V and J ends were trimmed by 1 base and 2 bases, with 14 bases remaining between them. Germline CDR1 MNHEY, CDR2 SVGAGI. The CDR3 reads CASSYFRGLAQETQYF. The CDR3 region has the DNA TGTGCCAGCAGTTACTTTCGAGGACTGGCACAAGAGACCCAGTACTTC.

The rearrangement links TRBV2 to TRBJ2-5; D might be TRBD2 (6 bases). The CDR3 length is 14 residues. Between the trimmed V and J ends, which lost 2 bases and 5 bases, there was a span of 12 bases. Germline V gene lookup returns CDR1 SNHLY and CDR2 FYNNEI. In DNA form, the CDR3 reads TGTGCCAGCAGTGAATCCAGAGGGAGGGAGACCCAGTACTTC. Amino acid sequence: CASSESRGRETQYF.

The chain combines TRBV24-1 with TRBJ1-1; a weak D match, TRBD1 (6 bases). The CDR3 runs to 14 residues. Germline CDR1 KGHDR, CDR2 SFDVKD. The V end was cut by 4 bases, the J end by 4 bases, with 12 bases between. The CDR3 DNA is TGTGCCACCAGTGAGGGGGGCTTCAGCACTGAAGCTTTCTTT. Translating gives CATSEGGFSTEAFF.

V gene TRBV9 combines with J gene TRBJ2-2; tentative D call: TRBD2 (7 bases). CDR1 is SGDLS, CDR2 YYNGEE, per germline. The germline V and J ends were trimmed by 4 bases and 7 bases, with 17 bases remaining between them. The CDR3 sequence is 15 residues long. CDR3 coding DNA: TGTGCCAGCAGCCCCCGGGGAGGGGGGGGCGGGGAGCTGTTTTTT. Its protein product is CASSPRGGGGGELFF.

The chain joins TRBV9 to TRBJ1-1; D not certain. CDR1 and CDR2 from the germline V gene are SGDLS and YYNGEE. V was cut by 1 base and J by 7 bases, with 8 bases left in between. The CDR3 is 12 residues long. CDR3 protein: CASSVWGYEAFF. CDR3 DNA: TGTGCCAGCAGCGTATGGGGTTATGAAGCTTTCTTT.

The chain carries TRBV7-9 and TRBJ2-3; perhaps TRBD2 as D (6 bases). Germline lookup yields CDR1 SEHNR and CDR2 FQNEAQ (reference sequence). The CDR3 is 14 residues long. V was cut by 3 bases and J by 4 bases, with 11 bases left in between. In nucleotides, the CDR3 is TGTGCCAGCAGCTTTGCTACGGGAGCAGATACGCAGTATTTT. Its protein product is CASSFATGADTQYF.